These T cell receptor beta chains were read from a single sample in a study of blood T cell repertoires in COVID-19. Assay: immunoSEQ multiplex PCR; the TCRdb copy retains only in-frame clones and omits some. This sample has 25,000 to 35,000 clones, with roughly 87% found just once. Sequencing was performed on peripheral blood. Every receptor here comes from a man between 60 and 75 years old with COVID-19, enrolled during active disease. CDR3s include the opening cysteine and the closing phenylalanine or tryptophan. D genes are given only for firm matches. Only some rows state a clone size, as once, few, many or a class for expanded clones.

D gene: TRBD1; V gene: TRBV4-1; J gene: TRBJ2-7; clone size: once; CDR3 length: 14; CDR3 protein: CASSPDRGPYEQYF; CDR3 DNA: TGCGCCAGCAGCCCTGACAGGGGCCCCTACGAGCAGTACTTC
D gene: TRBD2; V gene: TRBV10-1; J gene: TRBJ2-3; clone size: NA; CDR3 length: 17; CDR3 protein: CASSGTGLAESTDTQYF; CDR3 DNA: TGCGCCAGCAGTGGGACGGGACTAGCGGAAAGCACAGATACGCAGTATTTT
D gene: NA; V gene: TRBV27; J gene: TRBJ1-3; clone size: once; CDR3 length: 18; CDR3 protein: CASSLGSPGGDRGNTIYF; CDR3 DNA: TGTGCCAGCAGTTTAGGGTCCCCCGGGGGAGACAGAGGAAACACCATATATTTT
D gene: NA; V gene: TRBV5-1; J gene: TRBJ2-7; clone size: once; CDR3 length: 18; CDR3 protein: CASSFPTTGDSHSYEQYF; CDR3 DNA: TGCGCCAGCAGCTTCCCAACAACTGGGGACTCTCACTCCTACGAGCAGTACTTC
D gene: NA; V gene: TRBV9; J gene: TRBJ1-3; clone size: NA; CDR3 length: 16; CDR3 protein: CASSARQESPGNTIYF; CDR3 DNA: TGTGCCAGCAGCGCTAGACAGGAAAGTCCTGGAAACACCATATATTTT
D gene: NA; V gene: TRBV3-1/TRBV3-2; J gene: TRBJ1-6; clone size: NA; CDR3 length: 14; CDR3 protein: CASSSIGGDSPLHF; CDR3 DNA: TGTGCCAGCAGCTCCATAGGCGGAGATTCACCCCTCCACTTT
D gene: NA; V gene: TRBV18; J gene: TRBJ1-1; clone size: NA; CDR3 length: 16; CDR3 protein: CASSPPRTPTDTEAFF; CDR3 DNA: TGTGCCAGCTCACCACCTAGGACACCGACGGACACTGAAGCTTTCTTT
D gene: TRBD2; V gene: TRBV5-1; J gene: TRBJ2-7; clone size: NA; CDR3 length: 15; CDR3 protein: CASSLYAGGENEQYF; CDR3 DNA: TGCGCCAGCAGCTTGTACGCGGGAGGGGAGAACGAGCAGTACTTC
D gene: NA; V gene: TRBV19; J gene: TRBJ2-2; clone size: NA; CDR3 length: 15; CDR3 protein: CATSSGTTNTGELFF; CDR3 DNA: TGTGCCACCTCGTCCGGGACAACGAACACCGGGGAGCTGTTTTTT
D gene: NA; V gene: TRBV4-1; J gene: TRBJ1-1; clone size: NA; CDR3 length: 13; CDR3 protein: CASSKQANTEAFF; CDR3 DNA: TGCGCCAGCAGTAAACAGGCGAACACTGAAGCTTTCTTT
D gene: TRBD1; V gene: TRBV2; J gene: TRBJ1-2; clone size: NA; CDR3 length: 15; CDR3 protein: CASSEQGTGGYGYTF; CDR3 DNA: TGTGCCAGCAGTGAACAAGGGACAGGGGGTTATGGCTACACCTTC
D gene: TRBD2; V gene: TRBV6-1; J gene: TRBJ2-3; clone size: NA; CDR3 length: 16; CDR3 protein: CASSEEGGRALDTQYF; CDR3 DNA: TGTGCCAGCAGTGAAGAGGGCGGGAGGGCACTGGATACGCAGTATTTT
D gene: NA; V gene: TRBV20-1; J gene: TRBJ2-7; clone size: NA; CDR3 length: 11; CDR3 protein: CSARGDMEQYF; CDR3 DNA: TGCAGTGCTAGGGGGGACATGGAGCAGTACTTC
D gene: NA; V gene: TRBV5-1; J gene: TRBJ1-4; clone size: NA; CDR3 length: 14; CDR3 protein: CASSPAGLNEKLFF; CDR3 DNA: TGCGCCAGCAGCCCCGCAGGCCTAAATGAAAAACTGTTTTTT
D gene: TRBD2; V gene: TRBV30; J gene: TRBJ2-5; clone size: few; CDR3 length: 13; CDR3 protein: CARGGARGETQYF; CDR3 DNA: TGTGCCCGGGGGGGGGCGCGAGGAGAGACCCAGTACTTC
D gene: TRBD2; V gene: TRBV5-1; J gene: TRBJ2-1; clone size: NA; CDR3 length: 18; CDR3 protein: CASSLEPQLAGVSNEQFF; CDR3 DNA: TGCGCCAGCAGCTTGGAGCCTCAACTAGCGGGAGTTTCCAATGAGCAGTTCTTC
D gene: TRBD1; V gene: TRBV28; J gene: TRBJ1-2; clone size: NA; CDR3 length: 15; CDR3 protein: CASSLHRTGDQGYTF; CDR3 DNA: TGTGCCAGCAGTTTACATCGGACAGGGGACCAAGGCTACACCTTC
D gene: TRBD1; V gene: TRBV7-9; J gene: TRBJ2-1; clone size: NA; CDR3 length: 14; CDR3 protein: CASTTDRGDNEQFF; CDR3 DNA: TGTGCCAGCACCACCGACAGGGGGGACAATGAGCAGTTCTTC
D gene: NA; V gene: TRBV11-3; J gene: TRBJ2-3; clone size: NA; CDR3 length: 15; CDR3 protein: CASSGGGRGTDTQYF; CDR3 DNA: TGTGCCAGCAGCGGGGGAGGACGGGGCACAGATACGCAGTATTTT
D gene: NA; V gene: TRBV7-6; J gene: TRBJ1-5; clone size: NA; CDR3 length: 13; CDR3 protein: CASSQLQGQPQHF; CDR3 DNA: TGTGCCAGCAGCCAATTACAGGGACAGCCCCAGCATTTT
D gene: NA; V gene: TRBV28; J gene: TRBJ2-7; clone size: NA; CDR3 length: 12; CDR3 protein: CASSPLSGEQYF; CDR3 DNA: TGTGCCAGCAGCCCTTTGAGCGGCGAGCAGTACTTC
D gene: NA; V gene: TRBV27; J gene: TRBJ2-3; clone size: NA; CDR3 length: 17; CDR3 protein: CASSSYRGGTGTDTQYF; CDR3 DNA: TGTGCCAGCAGTTCCTACCGCGGCGGGACGGGCACAGATACGCAGTATTTT
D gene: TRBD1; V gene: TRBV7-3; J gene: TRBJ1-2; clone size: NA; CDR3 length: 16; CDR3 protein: CASSPYPTGAYYGYTF; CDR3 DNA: TGTGCCAGCAGCCCGTATCCAACAGGGGCGTACTATGGCTACACCTTC
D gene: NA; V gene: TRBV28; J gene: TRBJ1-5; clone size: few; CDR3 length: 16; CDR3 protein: CASTPLMAGGNQPQHF; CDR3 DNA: TGTGCCAGCACCCCCTTGATGGCAGGGGGCAATCAGCCCCAGCATTTT
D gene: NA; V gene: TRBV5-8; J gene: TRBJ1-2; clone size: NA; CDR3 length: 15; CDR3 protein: CASSPPGRGALGYTF; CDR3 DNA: TGTGCCAGCAGCCCCCCGGGCCGGGGGGCGCTTGGCTACACCTTC
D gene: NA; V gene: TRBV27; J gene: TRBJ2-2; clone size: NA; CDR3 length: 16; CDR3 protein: CASSLLVGLNTGELFF; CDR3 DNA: TGTGCCAGCAGTTTATTGGTGGGACTGAACACCGGGGAGCTGTTTTTT
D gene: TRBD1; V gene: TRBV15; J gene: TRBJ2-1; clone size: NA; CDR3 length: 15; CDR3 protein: CATSDRTGAYNEQFF; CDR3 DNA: TGTGCCACCAGCGATCGGACAGGAGCCTACAATGAGCAGTTCTTC
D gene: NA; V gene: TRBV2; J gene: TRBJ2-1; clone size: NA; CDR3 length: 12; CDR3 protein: CASTLVGGEQFF; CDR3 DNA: TGTGCCAGCACCCTGGTGGGGGGTGAGCAGTTCTTC